This T cell receptor (beta chain) came from a study of cytomegalovirus exposure and HLA in healthy donors (dated by TCRdb to the late 2010s). For the study in its entirety: An earlier analysis of a few hundred of the donors reported approximately 280 Gb of sequence data and 95 million to 120 million unique TCR beta sequences obtained from 180 million or so T cells. Around 300 gigabases of sequencing data and around 87 million unique TCR sequences were included in an early release covering over 600 HLA-typed donors. Of the roughly 390 genotyped donors, more than 75% were placed in the genetic ancestry cluster associated with self-reported Caucasian donors. The aim of the study was to test whether cataloging public T cell receptors could identify signatures of past pathogen exposure. Using immunosequencing, the study profiled T cell repertoires from fewer than 700 subjects and related those repertoires to cytomegalovirus serostatus. In addition to the first cohort of several hundred subjects, a separate validation cohort of 120 different subjects was used. To predict cytomegalovirus infection status, the study combined high-throughput TCR immunosequencing, statistical association of individual TCRs with disease status, and machine learning. A later analysis re-analyzed previously published TCR beta repertoires from approximately 670 donors and added high-resolution HLA genotyping to study TCR occurrence patterns. In the later analysis, no new phenotypic data were used to find candidate immune exposures; instead, reliance was placed on TCR beta sequences and their occurrence across donors. An earlier analysis of some 600 of the donors applied high-throughput TCR beta sequencing to assess whether each TCR beta V gene segment acted as functional or pseudogenic. Donor age, sex, ethnicity and CMV serostatus were compiled alongside the repertoire data. A later genetic analysis used genome-wide SNP genotypes for 398 of the 666 donors, treating that subset as a discovery cohort. All discovery cohort repertoires had been generated using a single sequencing platform. Both class I and class II loci were covered by HLA typing, at four-digit resolution. Typing coverage differed by locus: A, B, C, DRB1 and DQB1 were typed in about 620-630 donors, DQA1 in roughly 500, DPA1 in approximately 600, and DPB1 in just under 490. Because of strong linkage in the cohort, four or five DR-DQ haplotypes were treated as single units for association and clustering. On average, around 240,000 unique TCR beta nucleotide sequences were sequenced per donor among a few hundred genotyped donors of the cohort, with roughly a sixth of those sequences being non-productive.

The paper as a whole reports these results and caveats: According to a later analysis, TCR association rates differed among HLA loci, with DRB1 alleles showing the most associated TCRs and HLA-C alleles showing the fewest. A later analysis found that HLA-associated TCR beta chains were more clonally expanded and had lower generation probabilities than equally common non-associated chains. A further reported finding was that TCR beta sequences accurately predicted the HLA-A and HLA-B alleles for most subjects in the first cohort. An association between a missense DCLRE1C variant and V-gene and J-gene trimming of TCR beta chains was found in a later genetic analysis and replicated in an independent cohort. In the study, some 160 TCR beta chains were listed as associated with cytomegalovirus. The sequencing pipeline was judged likely to have produced a cluster of highly shared sequence variants as a technical artifact. Correlated functional status among segregating V segments might be attributable to linkage disequilibrium, but an unknown experimental factor could not be ruled out. Because counts were too low, roughly 16 rarely observed V segments, including chromosome 9 orphons, were excluded from the earlier analysis of 587 of the donors. Because the 87-base-pair reads could not distinguish some IMGT-functional V segments, including TRBV6-2 and TRBV6-3, those segments were excluded. The presence/absence analyses assumed that sequencing depth was roughly uniform across donors, and that assumption may not be true. Several of the top co-occurrence clusters appeared to be linked to parvovirus B19, influenza, CMV and Epstein-Barr virus, according to a later analysis. In an earlier analysis of approximately 590 of the donors, most TCR beta V segments appeared in productive rearrangements about 87% or about 30% of the time, broadly matching IMGT annotations. Specific HLA alleles were associated with roughly 16,000 TCR beta sequences at a false discovery rate of 0.05 in a later analysis. The authors suggested that the approach could potentially be generalized to other disease states and immunological phenotypes. Because HLA typing was unavailable for some donors at each locus, only the typed subset was used in association tests. According to a later analysis, most CMV-associated TCR beta chains appeared to be HLA-restricted, and the HLA associations seemed to be driven largely by CMV exposure. Only TCR beta chains were sequenced in this cohort, and the absence of alpha or paired-chain data limited detectable features. While some public TCRs were present in many individuals, most TCR sequences turned up only very rarely across donors. The classifier was reported to diagnose cytomegalovirus status with high specificity and sensitivity in both the original and validation cohorts. A few of the identified cytomegalovirus-associated TCR beta chains were confirmed in vitro to be specific for cytomegalovirus antigens. Immune exposure information for the cohort was limited to CMV serostatus. Strong co-occurrence of HLA alleles, especially DR and DQ, made assigning TCR associations to individual alleles difficult. According to a later genetic analysis, donors in an Asian-associated ancestry cluster had fewer N-insertions in productive TCRs than the approximately 670-donor mean.

With respect to this clone: It lacks a known antigen. No clone much larger than this one lies a single base away; base qualities are absent.

The CDR3 sequence holds 14 residues, the cysteine and phenylalanine included. The entry retains the CDR3 DNA only, 42 bases that are in frame from base 1. V is clipped by 2 bases and J by 3 bases, and the sequence between their germline boundaries is 10 bases long. The germline V gene yields ENHRY for CDR1 and SYGVKD for CDR2. The cohort comprised 666 healthy bone marrow donors. At the time of sampling, all cohort members were nominally healthy, though unrecorded immune exposures were likely present. The donor tested CMV seronegative, placing the donor among the roughly 400 seronegative members of the cohort. Each donor provided a peripheral blood sample, and peripheral blood mononuclear cells were used for TCR beta sequencing. The Qiagen DNeasy Blood Extraction Kit was used to extract genomic DNA from the blood cell samples. Libraries were prepared through the immunoSEQ multiplex PCR assay. For the multiplex PCR, a mixture combining 60 forward primers for TCR Vbeta segments and 13 reverse primers for TCR Jbeta segments was used. The CDR3 region of rearranged TCR beta genes was amplified from genomic DNA with a multiplex PCR assay. On the Illumina HiSeq System, the amplified TCR beta libraries were sequenced as 87-base-pair reads. As for how the authors treated the data: A later analysis tallied around 82 million unique TCR beta chains across the 700 or so repertoires, and about 12 million of those chains were shared by two or more donors. Raw reads were error-corrected and collapsed into unique sequences by a nearest-neighbor algorithm in which closely related sequences were merged to remove PCR and sequencing errors. Alignment of CDR3 sequences to IMGT reference sequences was used to assign V, D and J gene segments. For a sequence to be retained, a match of at least six nucleotides was required to both a V gene segment and a J gene segment. A rearrangement counted as productive if the CDR3 had no stop codons and remained in frame with V and J, and every other rearrangement counted as non-productive. Following IMGT convention, CDR3 was defined as the stretch from the second conserved V-encoded cysteine to the conserved J-encoded phenylalanine. The earlier analysis of about 500 of the donors excluded sequences that lacked an unambiguous match to a single V gene segment. An earlier analysis of some 610 of the donors called V segments functional above 56.7% productive rearrangements and segregating when the between-donor standard deviation exceeded 5%. A statistical classification framework was built to diagnose cytomegalovirus status from the catalog of TCR beta chain sequences. A later analysis assigned V and J genes by comparing TCR nucleotide sequences with IMGT/GENE-DB human TR gene sequences. Using the TCRdist pipeline, a later analysis assigned CDR3 sequences along with most-parsimonious VDJ recombination scenarios. A later analysis defined each TCR beta chain by its CDR3 amino acid sequence plus V-gene family, and excluded reads lacking a unique V-gene family. A later analysis removed 600 or so highly shared, low-generation-probability nucleotide sequences to deal with suspected cross-contamination and a sequencing artifact. In a later analysis, a clonal expansion index was calculated for each public chain from normalized within-repertoire ranks of inferred template counts. In a later analysis, generation probabilities were computed with a VDJ recombination model fitted to out-of-frame rearrangements, and the resulting probabilities were checked against IGoR. A later analysis scored TCR-TCR, TCR-HLA and TCR-CMV co-occurrence with hypergeometric tests, applying a repertoire-size bias correction to TCR pairs. In a later analysis, false discovery rates were estimated by permuting HLA or CMV assignments 20 times. In a later analysis, co-occurring TCRs were grouped with DBSCAN, and TCRdist sequence similarity was added when clustering was performed within HLA-allele-positive subsets. Repertoires with fewer than 30,000 or more than 120,000 public chains, plus five repertoires with anomalous nucleotide sharing, were excluded from co-occurrence clustering. The source is immuneACCESS, and TCRdb retained only in-frame sequences with V and J called. Part of the clones is not carried over; for the studies checked, unresolved V genes explain less than half of this, and the remainder is unexplained. That table is the source of V, J and clone size, and D and trimming were worked out from the DNA. Present in this sample are under 150,000 clones, roughly three quarters of which were seen just once. Approximately 1.6% of the sample rests with the top ten.

The sample comprised PBMCs. This clonotype originated in a woman aged 18-30 years in good health and CMV-seronegative. The sequence is built from TRBV10-3 and TRBJ1-1; TRBD1 is a possible D gene, resting on 5 matching bases. The DNA is TGTGCCATCAGTGAGGGGGGGGAGGACACTGAAGCTTTCTTT. Its protein is CAISEGGEDTEAFF.